This T cell receptor (beta chain) was retrieved from a study of cytomegalovirus exposure and HLA in healthy donors. The PCR employed 60 Vbeta primers together with 13 Jbeta primers. Data came from immunoSEQ multiplex PCR; TCRdb stores just in-frame clones and leaves some out. The profile shows roughly 300,000 clones, just over 85% of them singletons. Study-level points and caveats: About 87% or about 30% of the time was how often most TCR beta V segments were productive, according to an earlier analysis. There were several of the most significant clusters that appeared linked to common viral pathogens in a later analysis. Sequencing depth roughly uniform across donors was assumed in presence/absence analyses.

CDR1 SGHTA and CDR2 FQGNSA come from the germline V gene. The CDR3 has 15 amino acids. V lost 5 bases, J lost 0 bases, and 12 bases lay in between. Of note for this clone: Its antigen remains unidentified.

The receptor was isolated from a man in his forties or fifties in good health and CMV-seropositive. The rearrangement joins TRBV7-2 to TRBJ2-3; possible D gene TRBD2, 5 bases. Sequencing input: PBMCs. CDR3 loop: CASSPRRASTDTQYF. CDR3 bases: TGTGCCAGCAGCCCCCGGCGGGCCAGCACAGATACGCAGTATTTT.